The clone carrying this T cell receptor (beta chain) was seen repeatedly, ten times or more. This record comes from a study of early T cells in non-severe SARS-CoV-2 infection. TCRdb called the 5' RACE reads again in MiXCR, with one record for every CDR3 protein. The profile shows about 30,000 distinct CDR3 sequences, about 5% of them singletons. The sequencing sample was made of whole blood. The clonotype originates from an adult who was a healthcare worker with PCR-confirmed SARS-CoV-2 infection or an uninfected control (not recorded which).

The CDR3 coding sequence is TGTGCCAGCACCTCCCCCGGGGGCGGGGGGTTGAGTAATGAGCAGTTCTTC. Protein: CASTSPGGGGLSNEQFF. This sequence joins TRBV5-6 and TRBJ2-1; TRBD2 agrees at 8 bases. Germline-derived CDR1 and CDR2 are SGHDT and YYEEEE. V shed 6 bases, J shed 7 bases, and the junction held 18 bases outside the gene matches. The CDR3 has 17 residues. Based on the CDR3 plus reference TRBV5-6 and TRBJ2-1, the full variable domain is DAGVTQSPTHLIKTRGQQVTLRCSPKSGHDTVSWYQQALGQGPQFIFQYYEEEERQRGNFPDRFSGHQFPNYSSELNVNALLLGDSALYLCASTSPGGGGLSNEQFFGPGTRLTVL.